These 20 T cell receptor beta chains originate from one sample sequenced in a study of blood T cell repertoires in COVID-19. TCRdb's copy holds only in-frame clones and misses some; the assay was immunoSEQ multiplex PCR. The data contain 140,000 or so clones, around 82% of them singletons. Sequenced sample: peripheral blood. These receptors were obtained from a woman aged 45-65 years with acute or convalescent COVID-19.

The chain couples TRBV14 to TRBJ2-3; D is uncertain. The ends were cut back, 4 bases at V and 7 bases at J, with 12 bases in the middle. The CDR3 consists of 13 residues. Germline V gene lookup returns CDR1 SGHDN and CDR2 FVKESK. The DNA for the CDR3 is TGTGCCAGCAGCCTTTTATCTGGGCATACGCAGTATTTT. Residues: CASSLLSGHTQYF. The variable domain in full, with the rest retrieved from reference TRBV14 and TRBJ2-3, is EAGVTQFPSHSVIEKGQTVTLRCDPISGHDNLYWYRRVMGKEIKFLLHFVKESKQDESGMPNNRFLAERTGGTYSTLKVQPAELEDSGVYFCASSLLSGHTQYFGPGTRLTVL.

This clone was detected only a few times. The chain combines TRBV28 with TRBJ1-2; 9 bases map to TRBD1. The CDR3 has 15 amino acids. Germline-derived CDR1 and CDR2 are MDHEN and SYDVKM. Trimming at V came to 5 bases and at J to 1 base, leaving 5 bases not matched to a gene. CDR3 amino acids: CASSPGQGINYGYTF. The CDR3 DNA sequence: TGTGCCAGCAGTCCGGGACAGGGAATTAACTATGGCTACACCTTC.

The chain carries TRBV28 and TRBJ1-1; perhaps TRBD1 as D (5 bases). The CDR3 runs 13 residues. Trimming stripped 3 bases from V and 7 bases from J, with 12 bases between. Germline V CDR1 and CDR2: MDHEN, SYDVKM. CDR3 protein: CASSFLGRGEAFF. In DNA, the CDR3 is TGTGCCAGCAGTTTTCTCGGAAGGGGTGAAGCTTTCTTT.

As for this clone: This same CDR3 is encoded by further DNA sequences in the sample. The CDR3 sequence is CASSGGAYEQYF. The CDR3 nucleotides read TGTGCCAGCAGTGGCGGAGCCTACGAGCAGTACTTC. The chain couples TRBV6-2 or TRBV6-3 to TRBJ2-7; no firm D call. Trimming cost V 5 bases and J 2 bases, with 7 bases left between them. CDR1 and CDR2 (germline): MNHEY, SVGEGT. The CDR3 has 12 amino acids.

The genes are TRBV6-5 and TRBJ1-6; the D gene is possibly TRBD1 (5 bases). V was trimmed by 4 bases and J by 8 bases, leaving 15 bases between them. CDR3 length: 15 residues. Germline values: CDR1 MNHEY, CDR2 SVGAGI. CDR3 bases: TGTGCCAGCAGTTCCGCGGGGGGAATTGATTCACCCCTCCACTTT. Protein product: CASSSAGGIDSPLHF.

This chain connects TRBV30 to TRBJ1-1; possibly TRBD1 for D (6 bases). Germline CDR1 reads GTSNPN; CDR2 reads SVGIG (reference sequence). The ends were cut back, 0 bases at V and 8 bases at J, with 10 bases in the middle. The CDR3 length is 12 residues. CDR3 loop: CAWSVRGAEAFF. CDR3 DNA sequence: TGTGCCTGGAGTGTACGGGGGGCCGAAGCTTTCTTT.

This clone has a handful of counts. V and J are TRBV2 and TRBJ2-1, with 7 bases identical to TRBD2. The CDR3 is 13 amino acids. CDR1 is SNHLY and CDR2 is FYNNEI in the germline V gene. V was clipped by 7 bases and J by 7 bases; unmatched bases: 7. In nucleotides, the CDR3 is TGTGCCAGCATCCTGGGGCGGGGGAATGAGCAGTTCTTC. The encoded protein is CASILGRGNEQFF. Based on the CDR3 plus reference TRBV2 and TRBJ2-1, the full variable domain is EPEVTQTPSHQVTQMGQEVILRCVPISNHLYFYWYRQILGQKVEFLVSFYNNEISEKSEIFDDQFSVERPDGSNFTLKIRSTKLEDSAMYFCASILGRGNEQFFGPGTRLTVL.

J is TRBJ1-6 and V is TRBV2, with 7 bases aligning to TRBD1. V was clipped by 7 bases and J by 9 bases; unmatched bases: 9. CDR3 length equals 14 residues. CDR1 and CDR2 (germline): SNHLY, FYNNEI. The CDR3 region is CASTTGPPGSPLHF. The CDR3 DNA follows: TGTGCCAGCACGACAGGGCCCCCAGGTTCACCCCTCCACTTT.

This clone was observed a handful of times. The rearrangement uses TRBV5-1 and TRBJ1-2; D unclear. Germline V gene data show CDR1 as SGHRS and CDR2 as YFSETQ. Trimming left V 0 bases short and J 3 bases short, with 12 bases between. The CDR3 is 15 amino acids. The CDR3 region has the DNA TGCGCCAGCAGCTTGGCCCTGAGAGAGGACTATGGCTACACCTTC. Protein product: CASSLALREDYGYTF.

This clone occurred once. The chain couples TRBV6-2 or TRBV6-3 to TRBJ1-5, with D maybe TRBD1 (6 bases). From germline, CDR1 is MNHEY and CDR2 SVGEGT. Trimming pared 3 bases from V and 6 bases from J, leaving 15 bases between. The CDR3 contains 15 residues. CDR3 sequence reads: CASSYTGGVGQPQHF. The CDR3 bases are TGTGCCAGCAGTTATACGGGGGGCGTGGGTCAGCCCCAGCATTTT.

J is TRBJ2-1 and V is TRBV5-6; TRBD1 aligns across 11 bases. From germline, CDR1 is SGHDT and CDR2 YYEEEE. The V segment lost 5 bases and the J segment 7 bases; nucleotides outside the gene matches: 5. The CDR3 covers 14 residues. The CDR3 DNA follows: TGTGCCAGCAGTACGGGACAGGGGGTGAATGAGCAGTTCTTC. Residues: CASSTGQGVNEQFF.

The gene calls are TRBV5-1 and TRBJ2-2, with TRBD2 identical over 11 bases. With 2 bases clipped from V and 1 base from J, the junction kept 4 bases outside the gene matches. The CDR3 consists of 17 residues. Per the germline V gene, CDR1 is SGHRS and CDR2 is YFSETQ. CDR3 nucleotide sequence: TGCGCCAGCAGCTTTTCTAGCGGGGGGCGGAACACCGGGGAGCTGTTTTTT. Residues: CASSFSSGGRNTGELFF.

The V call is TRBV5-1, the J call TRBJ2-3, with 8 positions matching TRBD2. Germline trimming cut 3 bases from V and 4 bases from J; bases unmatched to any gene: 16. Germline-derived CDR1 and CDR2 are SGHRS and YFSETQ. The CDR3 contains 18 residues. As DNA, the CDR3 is TGCGCCAGCAGCTCGGCGGTGGGGCAGCGGGGGATCGCAGATACGCAGTATTTT. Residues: CASSSAVGQRGIADTQYF.

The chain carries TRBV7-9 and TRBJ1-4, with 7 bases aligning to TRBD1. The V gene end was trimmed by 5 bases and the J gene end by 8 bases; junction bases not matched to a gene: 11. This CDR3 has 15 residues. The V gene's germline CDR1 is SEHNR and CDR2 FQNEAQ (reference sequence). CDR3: CASSRLGAGGEKLFF. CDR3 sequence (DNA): TGTGCCAGCAGCCGACTGGGGGCAGGGGGAGAAAAACTGTTTTTT.

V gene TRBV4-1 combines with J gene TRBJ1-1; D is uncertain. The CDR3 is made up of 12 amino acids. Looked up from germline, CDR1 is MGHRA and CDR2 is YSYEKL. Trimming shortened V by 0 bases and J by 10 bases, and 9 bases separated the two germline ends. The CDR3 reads CASSQDPRGAFF. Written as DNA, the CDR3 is TGCGCCAGCAGCCAAGACCCGCGGGGAGCTTTCTTT.

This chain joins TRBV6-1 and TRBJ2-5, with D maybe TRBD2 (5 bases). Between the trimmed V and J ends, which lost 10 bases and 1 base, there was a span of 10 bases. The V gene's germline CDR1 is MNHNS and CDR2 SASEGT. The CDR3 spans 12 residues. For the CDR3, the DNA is TGTGCCACCACGGGGTCCCAAGAGACCCAGTACTTC. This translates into CATTGSQETQYF.

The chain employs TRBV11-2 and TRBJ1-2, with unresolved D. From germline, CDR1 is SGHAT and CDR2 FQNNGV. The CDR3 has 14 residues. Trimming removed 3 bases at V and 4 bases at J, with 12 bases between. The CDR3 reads CASSFPYRSYGYTF. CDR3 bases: TGTGCCAGCAGCTTTCCATACCGGAGCTATGGCTACACCTTC.

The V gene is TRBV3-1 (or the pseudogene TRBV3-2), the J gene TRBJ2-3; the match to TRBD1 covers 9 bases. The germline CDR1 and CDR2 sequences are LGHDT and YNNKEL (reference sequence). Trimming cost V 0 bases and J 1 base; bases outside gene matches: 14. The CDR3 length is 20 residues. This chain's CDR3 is CASSQDGVLYRDRGTDTQYF. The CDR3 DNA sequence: TGTGCCAGCAGCCAAGATGGGGTTCTATACCGGGACAGGGGCACAGATACGCAGTATTTT.

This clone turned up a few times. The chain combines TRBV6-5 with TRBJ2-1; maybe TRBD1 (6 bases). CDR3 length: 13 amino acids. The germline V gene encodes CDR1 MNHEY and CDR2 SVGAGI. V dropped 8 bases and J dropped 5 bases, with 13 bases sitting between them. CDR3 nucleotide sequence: TGTGCCAGCCAACCGACAGGAAACAATGAGCAGTTCTTC. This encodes CASQPTGNNEQFF.

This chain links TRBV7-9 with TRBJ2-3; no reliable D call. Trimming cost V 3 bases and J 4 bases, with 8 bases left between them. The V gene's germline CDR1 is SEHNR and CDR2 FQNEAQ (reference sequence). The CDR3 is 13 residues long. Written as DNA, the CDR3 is TGTGCCAGCAGCTTTCCCGGAGCAGATACGCAGTATTTT. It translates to CASSFPGADTQYF.